The clone carrying this T cell receptor (beta chain) came up a few times. The data derive from a study of beta chain features in type 1 diabetes. Expressed TCRB transcripts got sequenced, as all isolated RNA was reverse transcribed. Data came from immunoSEQ multiplex PCR; TCRdb stores just in-frame clones and leaves some out. The table has approximately 250,000 clones, about 9.3% seen once. This CDR3 comprises 13 residues. CDR1 LNHNV and CDR2 YYDKDF come from the germline V gene (reference sequence). With 5 bases removed from V and 10 bases from J, the gap between germline ends came to 12 bases. The material sequenced was naive CD4+ T cells from blood. The clonotype was recovered from a woman between 18 and 29 years old in good health. The rearrangement uses TRBV15 and TRBJ1-6, with unresolved D. The CDR3 DNA reads TGTGCCACCAGCCCGACGGACTCCTCACCCCTCCACTTT. As protein: CATSPTDSSPLHF.